This T cell receptor beta chain derives from a study of T cell clusters in autoimmune cytopenias. Overall study context: TRB sequencing had a median about 50,000 reads and about 2,400 distinct clonotypes per sample.

The CDR3 length is 13 residues. Germline V gene lookup returns CDR1 SGHAT and CDR2 FQNNGV. Study-level findings and limits: Clustering suggested that physiological T cell clusters were missing in primary autoimmune cytopenia patients.

TRB was amplified from 250 ng of peripheral blood genomic DNA per sample. On this clonotype itself: Antigen specificity is unknown.

TRB was amplified by touch-down multiplex PCR, primer pools A and B combined. With the multiplex PCR reads reprocessed, TCRdb shows one record per CDR3 protein and no DNA. Recorded for this sample: more than 7,000 distinct CDR3 sequences. This chain links TRBV11-2 with TRBJ2-7. The specimen sequenced was peripheral blood. The TCR originated in a human donor with an autoimmune cytopenia or autoimmune hepatitis (not recorded which). The CDR3: CASSFSKQYEQYF. The full variable domain, rest sourced from reference TRBV11-2 and TRBJ2-7, is EAGVAQSPRYKIIEKRQSVAFWCNPISGHATLYWYQQILGQGPKLLIQFQNNGVVDDSQLPKDRFSAERLKGVDSTLKIQPAKLEDSAVYLCASSFSKQYEQYFGPGTRLTVT.